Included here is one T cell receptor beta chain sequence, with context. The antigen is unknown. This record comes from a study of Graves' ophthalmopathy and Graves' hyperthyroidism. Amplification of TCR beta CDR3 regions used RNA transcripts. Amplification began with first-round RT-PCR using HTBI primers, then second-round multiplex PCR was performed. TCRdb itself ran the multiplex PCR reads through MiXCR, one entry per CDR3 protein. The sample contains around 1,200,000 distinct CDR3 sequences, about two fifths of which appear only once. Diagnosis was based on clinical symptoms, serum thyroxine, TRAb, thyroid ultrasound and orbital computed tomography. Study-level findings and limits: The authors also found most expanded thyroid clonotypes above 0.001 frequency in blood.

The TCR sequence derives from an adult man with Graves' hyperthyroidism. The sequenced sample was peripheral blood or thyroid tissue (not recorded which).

CDR3 amino acids: CASSYSAPPVETQYF. DNA for the CDR3: TGTGCCAGCAGTTACTCCGCCCCCCCAGTAGAGACCCAGTACTTC. This rearrangement joins TRBV6-6 to TRBJ2-5; D is ambiguous. Germline V gene data show CDR1 as MNHNY and CDR2 as SVGAGI (reference sequence). Trimming pared 0 bases from V and 4 bases from J, leaving 12 bases between. There are 15 residues in the CDR3.